The clone carrying this T cell receptor beta chain was observed once. The data are from a study of OX40 agonist ivuxolimab in advanced cancers. Assay used: immunoSEQ multiplex PCR; TCRdb lists only in-frame clones, some missing. The sample lists around 30,000 clones, 75% to 90% occurring once. Trimming took 8 bases from V and 1 from J, leaving 9 bases between them. CDR3 length: 12 residues. CDR1 and CDR2 (germline): SNHLY, FYNNEI. The clonotype originates from an adult with an advanced solid tumor such as melanoma, head and neck, liver or kidney cancer. The sequencing here drew on CD4+ or CD8+ T cells sorted from blood, taken in a trial of the OX40 agonist ivuxolimab. The chain employs TRBV2 and TRBJ2-7; D gene uncertain. This CDR3 is CASYPGSYEQYF. The CDR3 DNA reads as TGTGCCAGCTATCCAGGATCCTACGAGCAGTACTTC.